The clone carrying this T cell receptor (beta chain) was picked up one time. Its antigen is unknown. The PCR used 60 Vbeta and 13 Jbeta primers. TCRdb's copy holds only in-frame clones and misses some; the assay was immunoSEQ multiplex PCR. The table includes about 160,000 clones, approximately 82% detected once. The data stem from a study of cytomegalovirus exposure and HLA in healthy donors. This CDR3 contains 16 residues. Trimming cost V 2 bases and J 5 bases; bases outside gene matches: 11. CDR1 and CDR2 from the germline V gene are MNHEY and SVGAGI. Points from the study as a whole: Later analysis revealed greater clonal expansion in HLA-associated TCR beta chains than in equally common others.

The clonotype was recovered from a male donor in good health and CMV-seropositive. This chain joins TRBV6-5 and TRBJ2-5, with 7 bases matching TRBD2. The sample taken for sequencing was PBMCs. For the CDR3, the DNA is TGTGCCAGCAGTTACGGGCCGGGCCAGGGAGGGGAGACCCAGTACTTC. This codes for CASSYGPGQGGETQYF.